This entry concerns a single T cell receptor beta chain. This record belongs to a study of cytomegalovirus exposure and HLA in healthy donors. The ends were cut back, 1 base at V and 3 bases at J, with 13 bases in the middle. There are 15 residues in the CDR3. Germline CDR1 is MGHRA and CDR2 is YSYEKL. The PCR had 60 Vbeta and 13 Jbeta primers. Sequenced by immunoSEQ multiplex PCR; TCRdb stores in-frame clones only, minus some. The table records under 150,000 clones, around 80% of them present only once. The sample taken for sequencing was PBMCs. The rearrangement joins TRBV4-1 to TRBJ2-7; possibly TRBD2 for D (5 bases). The origin of this receptor is a man aged 25-45 years in good health and CMV-seropositive. This CDR3 reads CASSQVGLALYEQYF. CDR3 nucleotides: TGCGCCAGCAGCCAAGTCGGGCTAGCCCTCTACGAGCAGTACTTC.